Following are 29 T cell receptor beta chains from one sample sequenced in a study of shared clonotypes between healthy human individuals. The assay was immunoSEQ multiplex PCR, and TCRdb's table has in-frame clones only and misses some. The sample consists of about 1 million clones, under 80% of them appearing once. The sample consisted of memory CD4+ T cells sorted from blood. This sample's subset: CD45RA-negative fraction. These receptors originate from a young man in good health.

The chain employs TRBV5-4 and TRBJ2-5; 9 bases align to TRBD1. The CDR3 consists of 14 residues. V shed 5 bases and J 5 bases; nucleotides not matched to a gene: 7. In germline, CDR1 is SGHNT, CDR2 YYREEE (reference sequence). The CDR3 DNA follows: TGTGCCAGCAGGACAGGGGGTTCCCAGGAGACCCAGTACTTC. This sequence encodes CASRTGGSQETQYF.

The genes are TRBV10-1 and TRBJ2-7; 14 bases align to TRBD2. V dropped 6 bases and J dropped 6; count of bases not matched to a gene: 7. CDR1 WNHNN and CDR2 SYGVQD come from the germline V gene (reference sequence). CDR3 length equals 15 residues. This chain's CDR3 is CASSPGLAGVSEQYF. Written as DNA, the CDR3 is TGCGCCAGCAGCCCGGGACTAGCGGGAGTAAGCGAGCAGTACTTC.

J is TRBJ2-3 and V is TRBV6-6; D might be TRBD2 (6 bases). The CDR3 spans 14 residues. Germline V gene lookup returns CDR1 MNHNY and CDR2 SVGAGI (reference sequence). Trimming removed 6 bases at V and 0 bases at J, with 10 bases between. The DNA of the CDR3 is TGTGCCAGCAGATCTAGCGCTAGCACAGATACGCAGTATTTT. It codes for CASRSSASTDTQYF.

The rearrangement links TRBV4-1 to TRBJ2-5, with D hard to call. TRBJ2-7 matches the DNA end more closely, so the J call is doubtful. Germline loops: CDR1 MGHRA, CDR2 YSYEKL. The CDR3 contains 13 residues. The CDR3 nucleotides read TGCGCCAGCAGCCAAGGGCCATCCTACGAGCAGTACTTC. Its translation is CASSQGPSYEQYF.

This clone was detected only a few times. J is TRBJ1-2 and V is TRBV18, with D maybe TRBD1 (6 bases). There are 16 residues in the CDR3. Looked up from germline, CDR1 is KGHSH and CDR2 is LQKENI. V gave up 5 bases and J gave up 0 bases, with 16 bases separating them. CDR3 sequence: CASSSGIQGSNYGYTF. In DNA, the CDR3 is TGTGCCAGCTCATCGGGAATACAGGGCTCTAACTATGGCTACACCTTC.

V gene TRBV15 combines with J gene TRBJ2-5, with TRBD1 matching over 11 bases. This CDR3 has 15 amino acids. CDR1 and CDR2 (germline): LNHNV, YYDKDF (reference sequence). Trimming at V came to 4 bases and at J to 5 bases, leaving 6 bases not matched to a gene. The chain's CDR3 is CATSTRTGGGETQYF. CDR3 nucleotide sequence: TGTGCCACCAGCACCAGGACAGGGGGCGGCGAGACCCAGTACTTC.

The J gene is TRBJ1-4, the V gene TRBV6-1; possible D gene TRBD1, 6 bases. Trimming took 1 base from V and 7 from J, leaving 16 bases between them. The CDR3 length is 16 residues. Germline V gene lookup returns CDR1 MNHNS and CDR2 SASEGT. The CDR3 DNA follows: TGTGCCAGCAGTGAAGTTTGGGGGGCCGGGGGTGAAAAACTGTTTTTT. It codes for CASSEVWGAGGEKLFF.

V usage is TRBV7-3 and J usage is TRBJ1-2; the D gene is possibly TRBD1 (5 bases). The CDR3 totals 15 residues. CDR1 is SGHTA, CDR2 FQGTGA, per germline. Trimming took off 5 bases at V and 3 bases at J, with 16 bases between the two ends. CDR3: CASSQGPSSYYGYTF. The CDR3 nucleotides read TGTGCCAGCAGCCAGGGACCGAGTAGTTACTATGGCTACACCTTC. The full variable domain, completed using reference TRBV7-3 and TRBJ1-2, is GAGVSQTPSNKVTEKGKYVELRCDPISGHTALYWYRQSLGQGPEFLIYFQGTGAADDSGLPNDRFFAVRPEGSVSTLKIQRTERGDSAVYLCASSQGPSSYYGYTFGSGTRLTVV.

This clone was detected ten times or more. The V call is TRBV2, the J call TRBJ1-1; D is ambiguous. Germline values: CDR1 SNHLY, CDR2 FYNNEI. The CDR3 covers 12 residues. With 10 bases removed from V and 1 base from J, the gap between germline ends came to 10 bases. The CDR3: CATSLGNTEAFF. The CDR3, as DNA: TGTGCCACCTCGTTAGGGAACACTGAAGCTTTCTTT.

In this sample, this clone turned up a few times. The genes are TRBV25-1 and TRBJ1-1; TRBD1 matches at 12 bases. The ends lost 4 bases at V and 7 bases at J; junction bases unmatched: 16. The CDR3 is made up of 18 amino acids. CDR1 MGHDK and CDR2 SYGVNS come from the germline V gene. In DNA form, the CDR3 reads TGTGCCAGCAGTGGTTCCGGGACAGGGGGCATTATGAGGGGTGAAGCTTTCTTT. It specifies CASSGSGTGGIMRGEAFF.

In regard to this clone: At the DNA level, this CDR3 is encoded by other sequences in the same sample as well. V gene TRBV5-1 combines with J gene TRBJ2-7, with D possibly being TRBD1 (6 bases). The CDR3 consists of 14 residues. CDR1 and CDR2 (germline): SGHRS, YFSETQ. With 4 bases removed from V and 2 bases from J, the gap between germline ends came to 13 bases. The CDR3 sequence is CASSRGEGAYEQYF. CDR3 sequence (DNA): TGCGCCAGCAGCAGGGGAGAGGGGGCCTACGAGCAGTACTTC.

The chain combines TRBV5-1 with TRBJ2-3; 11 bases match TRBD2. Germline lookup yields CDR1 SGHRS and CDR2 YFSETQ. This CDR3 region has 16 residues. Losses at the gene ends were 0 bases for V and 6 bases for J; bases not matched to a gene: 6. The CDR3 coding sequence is TGCGCCAGCAGCTTGGGGCTAGCGGGAGGCGAGGATACGCAGTATTTT. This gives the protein CASSLGLAGGEDTQYF.

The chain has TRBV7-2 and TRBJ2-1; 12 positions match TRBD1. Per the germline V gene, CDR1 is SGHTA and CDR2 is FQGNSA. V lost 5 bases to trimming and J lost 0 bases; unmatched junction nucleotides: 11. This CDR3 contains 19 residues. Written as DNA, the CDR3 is TGTGCCAGCAGCCCGGGACAGGGGGCGTTTTCGAGCTCCTACAATGAGCAGTTCTTC. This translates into CASSPGQGAFSSSYNEQFF. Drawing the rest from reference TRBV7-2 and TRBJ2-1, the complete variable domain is GAGVSQSPSNKVTEKGKDVELRCDPISGHTALYWYRQSLGQGLEFLIYFQGNSAPDKSGLPSDRFSAERTGGSVSTLTIQRTQQEDSAVYLCASSPGQGAFSSSYNEQFFGPGTRLTVL.

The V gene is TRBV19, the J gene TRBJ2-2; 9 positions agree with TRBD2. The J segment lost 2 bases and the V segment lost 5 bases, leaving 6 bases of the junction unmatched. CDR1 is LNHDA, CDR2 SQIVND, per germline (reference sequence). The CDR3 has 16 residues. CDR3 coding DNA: TGTGCCAGTAGTGAGGGACTAGCAGCTAACACCGGGGAGCTGTTTTTT. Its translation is CASSEGLAANTGELFF.

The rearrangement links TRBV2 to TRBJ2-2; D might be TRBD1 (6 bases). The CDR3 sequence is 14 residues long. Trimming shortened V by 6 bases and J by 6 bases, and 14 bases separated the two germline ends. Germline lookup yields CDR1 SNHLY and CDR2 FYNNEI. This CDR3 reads CASSPLGGPGELFF. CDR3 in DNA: TGTGCCAGCAGCCCCCTAGGGGGTCCCGGGGAGCTGTTTTTT.

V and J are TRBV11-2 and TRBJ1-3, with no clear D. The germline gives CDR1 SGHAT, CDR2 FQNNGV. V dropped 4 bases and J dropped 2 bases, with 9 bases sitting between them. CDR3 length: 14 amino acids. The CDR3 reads CASSSNIAGNTIYF. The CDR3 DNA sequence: TGTGCCAGCAGCTCAAACATCGCTGGAAACACCATATATTTT.

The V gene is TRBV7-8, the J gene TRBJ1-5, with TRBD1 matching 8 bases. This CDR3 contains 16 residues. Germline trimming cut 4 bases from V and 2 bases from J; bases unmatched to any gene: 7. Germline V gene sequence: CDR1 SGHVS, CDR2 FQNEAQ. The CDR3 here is CASSSDRAQGNQPQHF. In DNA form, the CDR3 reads TGTGCCAGCAGCTCGGACAGGGCACAGGGCAATCAGCCCCAGCATTTT.

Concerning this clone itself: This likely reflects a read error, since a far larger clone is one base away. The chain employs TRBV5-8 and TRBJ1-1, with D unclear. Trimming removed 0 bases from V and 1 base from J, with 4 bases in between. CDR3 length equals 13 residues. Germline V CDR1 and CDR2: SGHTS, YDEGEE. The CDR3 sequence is CASSLEQNTEAFF. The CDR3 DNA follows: TGTGCCAGCAGCTTGGAACAGAACACTGAAGCTTTCTTT.

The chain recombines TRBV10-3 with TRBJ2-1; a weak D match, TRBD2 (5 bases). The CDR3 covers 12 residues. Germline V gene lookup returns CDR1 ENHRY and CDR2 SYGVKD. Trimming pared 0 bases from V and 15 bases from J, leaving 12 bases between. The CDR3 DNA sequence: TGTGCCATCAGTGAGTCAAGGGAGTTCACGTTCTTC. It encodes CAISESREFTFF.

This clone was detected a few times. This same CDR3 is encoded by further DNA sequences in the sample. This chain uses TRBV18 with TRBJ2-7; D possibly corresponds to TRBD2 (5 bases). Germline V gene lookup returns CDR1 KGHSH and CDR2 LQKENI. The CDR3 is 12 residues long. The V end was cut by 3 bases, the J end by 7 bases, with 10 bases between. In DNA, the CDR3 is TGTGCCAGCTCACCGGCCACTAGGGAGCAGTACTTC. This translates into CASSPATREQYF.

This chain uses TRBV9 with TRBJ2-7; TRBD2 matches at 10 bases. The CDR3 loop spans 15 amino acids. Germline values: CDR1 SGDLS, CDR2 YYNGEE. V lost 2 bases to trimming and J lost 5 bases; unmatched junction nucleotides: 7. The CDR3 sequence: CASSVGLAEPHEQYF. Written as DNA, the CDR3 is TGTGCCAGCAGCGTTGGACTAGCGGAACCTCACGAGCAGTACTTC.

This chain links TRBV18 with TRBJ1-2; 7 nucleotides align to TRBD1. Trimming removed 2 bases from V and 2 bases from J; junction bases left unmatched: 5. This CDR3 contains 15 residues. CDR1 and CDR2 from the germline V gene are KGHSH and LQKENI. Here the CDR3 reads CASSPSEGANYGYTF. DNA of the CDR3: TGTGCCAGCTCACCATCCGAGGGGGCAAACTATGGCTACACCTTC.

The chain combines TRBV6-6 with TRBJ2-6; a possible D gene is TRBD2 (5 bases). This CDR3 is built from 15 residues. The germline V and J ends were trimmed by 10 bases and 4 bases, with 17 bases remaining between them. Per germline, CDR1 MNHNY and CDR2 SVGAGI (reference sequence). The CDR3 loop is CATSDSRTGANVLTF. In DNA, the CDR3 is TGTGCCACCTCGGACTCCCGTACCGGGGCCAACGTCCTGACTTTC.

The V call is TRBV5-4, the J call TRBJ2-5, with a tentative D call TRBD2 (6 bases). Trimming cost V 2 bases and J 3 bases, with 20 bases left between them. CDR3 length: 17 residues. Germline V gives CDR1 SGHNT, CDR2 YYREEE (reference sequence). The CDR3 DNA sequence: TGTGCCAGCAGCTTTCGGATAGCTGGCGGCGGGGAAGAGACCCAGTACTTC. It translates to CASSFRIAGGGEETQYF. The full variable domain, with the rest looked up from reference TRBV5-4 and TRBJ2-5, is ETGVTQSPTHLIKTRGQQVTLRCSSQSGHNTVSWYQQALGQGPQFIFQYYREEENGRGNFPPRFSGLQFPNYSSELNVNALELDDSALYLCASSFRIAGGGEETQYFGPGTRLLVL.

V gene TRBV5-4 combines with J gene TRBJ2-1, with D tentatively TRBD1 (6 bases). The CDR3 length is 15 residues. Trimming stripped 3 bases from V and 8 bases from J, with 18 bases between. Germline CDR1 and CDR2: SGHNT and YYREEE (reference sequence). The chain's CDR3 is CASSYPGQLSYEQFF. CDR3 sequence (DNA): TGTGCCAGCAGCTACCCCGGACAGTTGTCGTATGAGCAGTTCTTC.

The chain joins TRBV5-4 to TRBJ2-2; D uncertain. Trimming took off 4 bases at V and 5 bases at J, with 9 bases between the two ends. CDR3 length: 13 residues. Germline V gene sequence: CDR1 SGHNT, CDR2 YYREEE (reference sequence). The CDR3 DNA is TGTGCCAGCAGCACCTCAGAAACCGGGGAGCTGTTTTTT. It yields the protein CASSTSETGELFF.

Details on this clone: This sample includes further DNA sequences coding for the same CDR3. For the CDR3, the DNA is TGTGCCAGCAGTCCGGACAGCAATCAGCCCCAGCATTTT. It specifies CASSPDSNQPQHF. The chain uses TRBV28 and TRBJ1-5; the D is unclear. Trimming cost V 5 bases and J 1 base, with 6 bases left between them. Germline V lookup: CDR1 MDHEN, CDR2 SYDVKM. The CDR3 sequence is 13 residues long.

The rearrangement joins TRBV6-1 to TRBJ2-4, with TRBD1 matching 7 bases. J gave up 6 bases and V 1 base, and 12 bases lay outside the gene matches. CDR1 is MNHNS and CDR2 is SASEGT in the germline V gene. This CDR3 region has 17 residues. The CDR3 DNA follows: TGTGCCAGCAGTGAAGACCCAACCGGGACAGTAGCAAACATTCAGTACTTC. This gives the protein CASSEDPTGTVANIQYF.

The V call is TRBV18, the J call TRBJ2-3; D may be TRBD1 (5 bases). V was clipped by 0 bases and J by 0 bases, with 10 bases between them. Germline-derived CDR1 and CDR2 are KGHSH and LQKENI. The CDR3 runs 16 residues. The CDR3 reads CASSPPTATSTDTQYF. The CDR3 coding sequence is TGTGCCAGCTCACCACCGACAGCCACTAGCACAGATACGCAGTATTTT.